This paragraph covers one T cell receptor beta chain sequence. What it binds is not known. Of the isolated RNA, all was reverse transcribed, and so the sequenced material was expressed TCRB transcripts. Only in-frame clones appear in the TCRdb table, and some are missing; sequencing was by immunoSEQ multiplex PCR. This sample has under 300,000 clones; over 11% occur once, and the top ten carry approximately 0.018%. The entry originates in a study of beta chain features in type 1 diabetes. A single heparinised blood sample, averaging around 0.11 L, was obtained per donor. The CDR3 loop spans 15 amino acids. Germline V lookup: CDR1 SGHRS, CDR2 YFSETQ. Trimming left V 2 bases short and J 2 bases short, with 11 bases between. Study outcomes and limitations: Individuals with type 1 diabetes displayed fewer insertions and more deletions at VDJ junctions. Patients showed naive, central memory and Treg TCRB repertoires that appeared more similar than those of healthy donors. A moderate, significant TCRB CDR3 shortening appeared in type 1 diabetes across four CD4+ subsets.

Specimen: naive CD4+ T cells from blood. This TCR was recovered from a man younger than 40 with type 1 diabetes. The chain links TRBV5-1 to TRBJ2-1, with D possibly TRBD2 on 6 matching bases. The CDR3 region is CASSFSEGPYNEQFF. The DNA for the CDR3 is TGCGCCAGCAGCTTCTCGGAGGGCCCCTACAATGAGCAGTTCTTC.